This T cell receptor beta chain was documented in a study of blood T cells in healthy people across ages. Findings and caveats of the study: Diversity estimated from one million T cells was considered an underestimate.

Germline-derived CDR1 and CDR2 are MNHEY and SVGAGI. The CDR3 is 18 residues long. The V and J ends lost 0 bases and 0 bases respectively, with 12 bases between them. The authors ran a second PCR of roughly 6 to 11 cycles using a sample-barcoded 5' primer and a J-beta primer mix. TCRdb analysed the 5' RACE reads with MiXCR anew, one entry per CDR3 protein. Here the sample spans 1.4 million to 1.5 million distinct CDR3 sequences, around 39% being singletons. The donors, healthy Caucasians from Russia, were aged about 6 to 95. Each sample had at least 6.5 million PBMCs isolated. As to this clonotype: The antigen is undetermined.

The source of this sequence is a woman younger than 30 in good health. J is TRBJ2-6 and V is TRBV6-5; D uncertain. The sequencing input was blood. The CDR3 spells CASSYSLAASSGANVLTF. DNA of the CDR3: TGTGCCAGCAGTTACTCGTTGGCCGCGTCCTCTGGGGCCAACGTCCTGACTTTC.